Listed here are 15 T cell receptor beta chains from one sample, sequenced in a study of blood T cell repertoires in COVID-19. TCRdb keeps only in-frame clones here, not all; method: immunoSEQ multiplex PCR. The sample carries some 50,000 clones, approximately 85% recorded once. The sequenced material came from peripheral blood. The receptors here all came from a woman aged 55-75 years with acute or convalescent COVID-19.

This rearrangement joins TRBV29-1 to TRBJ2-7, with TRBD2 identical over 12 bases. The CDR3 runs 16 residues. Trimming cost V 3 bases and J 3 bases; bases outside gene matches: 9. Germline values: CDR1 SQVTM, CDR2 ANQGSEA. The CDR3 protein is CSVDRGLAGKSYEQYF. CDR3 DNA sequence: TGCAGCGTTGATAGGGGACTAGCGGGTAAGAGCTACGAGCAGTACTTC.

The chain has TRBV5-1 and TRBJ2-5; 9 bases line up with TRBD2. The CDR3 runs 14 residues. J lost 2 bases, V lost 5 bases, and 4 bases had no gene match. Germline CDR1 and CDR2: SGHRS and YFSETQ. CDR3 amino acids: CASRRTSEQETQYF. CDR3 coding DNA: TGCGCCAGCAGAAGGACTAGCGAGCAAGAGACCCAGTACTTC.

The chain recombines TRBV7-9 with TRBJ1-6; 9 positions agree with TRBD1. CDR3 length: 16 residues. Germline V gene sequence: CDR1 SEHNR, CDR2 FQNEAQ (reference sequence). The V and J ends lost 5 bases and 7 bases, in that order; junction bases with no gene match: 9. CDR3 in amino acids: CASSRITGGRNSPLHF. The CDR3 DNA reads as TGTGCCAGCAGCCGAATAACAGGGGGCCGGAATTCACCCCTCCACTTT.

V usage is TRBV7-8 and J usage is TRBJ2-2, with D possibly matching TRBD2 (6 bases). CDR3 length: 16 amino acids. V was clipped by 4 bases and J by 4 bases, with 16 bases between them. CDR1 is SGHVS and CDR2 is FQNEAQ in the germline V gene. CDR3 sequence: CASSSNRPGGTGELFF. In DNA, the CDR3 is TGTGCCAGCAGCTCGAACAGGCCCGGGGGCACCGGGGAGCTGTTTTTT.

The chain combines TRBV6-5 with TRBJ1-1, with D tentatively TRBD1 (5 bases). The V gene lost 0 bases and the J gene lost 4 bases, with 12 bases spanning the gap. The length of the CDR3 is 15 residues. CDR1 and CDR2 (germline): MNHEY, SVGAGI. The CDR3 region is CASSYSPGRGTEAFF. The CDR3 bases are TGTGCCAGCAGTTACTCGCCAGGGAGGGGCACTGAAGCTTTCTTT.

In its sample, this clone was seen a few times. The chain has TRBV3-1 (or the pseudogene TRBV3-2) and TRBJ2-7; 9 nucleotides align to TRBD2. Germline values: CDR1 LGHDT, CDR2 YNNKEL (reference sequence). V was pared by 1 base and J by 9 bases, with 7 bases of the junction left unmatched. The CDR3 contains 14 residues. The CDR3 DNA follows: TGTGCCAGCAGCCAAGGGGGTAGCGGGGGTAGGCAGTACTTC. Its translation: CASSQGGSGGRQYF.

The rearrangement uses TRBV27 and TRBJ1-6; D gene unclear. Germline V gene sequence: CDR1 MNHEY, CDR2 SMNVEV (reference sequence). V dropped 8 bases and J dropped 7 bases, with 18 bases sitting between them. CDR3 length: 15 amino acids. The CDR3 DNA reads TGTGCCAGCGGAGGGCACGGGAAGTCGAATTCACCCCTCCACTTT. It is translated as CASGGHGKSNSPLHF.

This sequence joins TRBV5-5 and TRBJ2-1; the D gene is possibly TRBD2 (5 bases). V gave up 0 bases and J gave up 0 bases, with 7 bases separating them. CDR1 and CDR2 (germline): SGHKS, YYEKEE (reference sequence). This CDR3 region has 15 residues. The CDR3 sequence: CASSLDGNSYNEQFF. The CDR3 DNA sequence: TGTGCCAGCAGCTTGGACGGGAACTCCTACAATGAGCAGTTCTTC.

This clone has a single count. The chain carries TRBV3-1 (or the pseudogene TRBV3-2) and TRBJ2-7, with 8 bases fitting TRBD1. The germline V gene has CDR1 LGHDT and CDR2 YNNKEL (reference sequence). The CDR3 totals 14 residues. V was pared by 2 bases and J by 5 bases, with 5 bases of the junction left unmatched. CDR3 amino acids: CASSQHTGGNEQYF. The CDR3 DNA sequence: TGTGCCAGCAGCCAACACACAGGGGGTAACGAGCAGTACTTC.

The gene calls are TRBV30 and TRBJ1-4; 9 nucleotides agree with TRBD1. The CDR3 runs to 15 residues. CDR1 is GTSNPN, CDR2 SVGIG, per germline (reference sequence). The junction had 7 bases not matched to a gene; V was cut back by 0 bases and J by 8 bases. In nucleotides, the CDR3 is TGTGCCTGGAGTGTTGGTACAGGGGGCCGGGAAAAACTGTTTTTT. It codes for CAWSVGTGGREKLFF.

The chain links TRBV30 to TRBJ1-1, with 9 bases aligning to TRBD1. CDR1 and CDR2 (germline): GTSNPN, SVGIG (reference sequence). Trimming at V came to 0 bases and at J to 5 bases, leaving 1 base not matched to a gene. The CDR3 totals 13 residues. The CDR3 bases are TGTGCCTGGAGTGTAGACAGGGGGACTGAAGCTTTCTTT. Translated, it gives CAWSVDRGTEAFF.

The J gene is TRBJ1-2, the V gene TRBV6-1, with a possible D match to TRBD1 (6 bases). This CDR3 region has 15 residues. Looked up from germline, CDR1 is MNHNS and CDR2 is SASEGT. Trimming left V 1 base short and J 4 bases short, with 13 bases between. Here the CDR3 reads CASSEEGDRPYGYTF. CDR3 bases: TGTGCCAGCAGTGAAGAAGGAGACAGGCCCTATGGCTACACCTTC.

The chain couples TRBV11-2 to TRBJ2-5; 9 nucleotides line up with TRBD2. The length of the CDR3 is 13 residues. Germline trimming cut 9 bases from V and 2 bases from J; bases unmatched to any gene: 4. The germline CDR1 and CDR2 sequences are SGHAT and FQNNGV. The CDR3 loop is CARSGLAQETQYF. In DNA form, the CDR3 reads TGTGCCAGGAGCGGACTAGCGCAAGAGACCCAGTACTTC.

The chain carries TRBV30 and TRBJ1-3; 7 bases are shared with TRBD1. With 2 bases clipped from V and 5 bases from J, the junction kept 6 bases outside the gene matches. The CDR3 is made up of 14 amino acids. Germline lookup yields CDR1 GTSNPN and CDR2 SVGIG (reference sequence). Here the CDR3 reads CAWSHGTDRNTIYF. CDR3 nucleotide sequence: TGTGCCTGGAGTCACGGGACAGATAGAAACACCATATATTTT.

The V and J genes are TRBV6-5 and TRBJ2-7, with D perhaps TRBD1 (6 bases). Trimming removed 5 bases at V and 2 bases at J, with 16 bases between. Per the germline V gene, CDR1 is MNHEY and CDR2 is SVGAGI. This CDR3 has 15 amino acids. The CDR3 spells CASSRPGQSTYEQYF. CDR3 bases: TGTGCCAGCAGTCGTCCAGGACAGTCCACCTACGAGCAGTACTTC.